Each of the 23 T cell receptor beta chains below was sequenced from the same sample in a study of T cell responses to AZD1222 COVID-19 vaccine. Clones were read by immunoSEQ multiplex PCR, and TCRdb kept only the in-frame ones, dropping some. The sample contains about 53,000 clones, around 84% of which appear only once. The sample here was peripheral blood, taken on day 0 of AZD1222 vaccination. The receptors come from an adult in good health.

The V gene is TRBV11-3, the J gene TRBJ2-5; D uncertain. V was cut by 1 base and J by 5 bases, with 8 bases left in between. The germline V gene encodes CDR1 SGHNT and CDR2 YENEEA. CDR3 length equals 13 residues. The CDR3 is CASSLGERETQYF. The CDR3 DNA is TGTGCCAGCAGCTTAGGCGAGAGGGAGACCCAGTACTTC.

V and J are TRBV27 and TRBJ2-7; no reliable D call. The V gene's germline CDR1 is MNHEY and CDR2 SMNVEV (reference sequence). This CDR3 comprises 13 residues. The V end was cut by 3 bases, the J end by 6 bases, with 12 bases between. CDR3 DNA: TGTGCCAGCAGTTTTTACGGCAGGCCCGAGCAGTACTTC. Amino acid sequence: CASSFYGRPEQYF.

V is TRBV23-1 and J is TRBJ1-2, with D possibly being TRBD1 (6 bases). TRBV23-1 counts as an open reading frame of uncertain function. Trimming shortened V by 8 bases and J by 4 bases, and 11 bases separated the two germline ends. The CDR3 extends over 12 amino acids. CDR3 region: CASRQGLYGYTF. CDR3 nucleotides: TGCGCCAGCCGCCAGGGGCTCTATGGCTACACCTTC.

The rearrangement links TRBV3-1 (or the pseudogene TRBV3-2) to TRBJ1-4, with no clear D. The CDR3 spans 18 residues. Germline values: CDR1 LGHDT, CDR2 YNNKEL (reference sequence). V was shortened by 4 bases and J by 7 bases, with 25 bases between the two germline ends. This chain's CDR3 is CASSPRHSRLRAGEKLFF. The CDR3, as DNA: TGTGCCAGCAGCCCACGACACTCTCGGCTTCGAGCGGGTGAAAAACTGTTTTTT.

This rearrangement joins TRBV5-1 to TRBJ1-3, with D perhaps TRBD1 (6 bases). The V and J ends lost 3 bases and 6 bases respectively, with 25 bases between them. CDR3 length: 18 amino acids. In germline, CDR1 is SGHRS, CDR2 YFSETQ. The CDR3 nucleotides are TGCGCCAGCAGCTCGGTACCCCGGGACCACAGGGAGCTAAACACCATATATTTT. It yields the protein CASSSVPRDHRELNTIYF.

The CDR3 DNA sequence: TGTGCCAGCAGCCCGGACACCGTAACGTCCAATGAGCAGTTCTTC. Amino acid sequence: CASSPDTVTSNEQFF. This chain joins TRBV11-3 and TRBJ2-1; tentative D call: TRBD1 (5 bases). The CDR3 is 15 amino acids. Germline CDR1 SGHNT, CDR2 YENEEA. Trimming shortened V by 5 bases and J by 6 bases, and 17 bases separated the two germline ends.

The CDR3 region is CSVNTGGRETQYF. The CDR3 DNA is TGCAGCGTTAACACTGGGGGCAGGGAGACCCAGTACTTC. The chain uses TRBV29-1 and TRBJ2-5; possible D gene TRBD1, 6 bases. Germline assignment: CDR1 SQVTM and CDR2 ANQGSEA. The CDR3 runs 13 residues. V was trimmed by 5 bases and J by 5 bases, leaving 15 bases between them.

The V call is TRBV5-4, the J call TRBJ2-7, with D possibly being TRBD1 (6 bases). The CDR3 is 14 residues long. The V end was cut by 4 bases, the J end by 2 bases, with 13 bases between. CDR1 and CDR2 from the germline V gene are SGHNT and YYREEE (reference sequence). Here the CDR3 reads CASSPRDKAYEQYF. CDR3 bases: TGTGCCAGCAGCCCCCGGGACAAAGCCTACGAGCAGTACTTC.

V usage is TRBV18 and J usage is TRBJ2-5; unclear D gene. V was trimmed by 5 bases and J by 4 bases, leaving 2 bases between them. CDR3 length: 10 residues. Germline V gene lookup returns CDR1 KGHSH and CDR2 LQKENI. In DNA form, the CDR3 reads TGTGCCAGCTCAATAGAGACCCAGTACTTC. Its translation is CASSIETQYF.

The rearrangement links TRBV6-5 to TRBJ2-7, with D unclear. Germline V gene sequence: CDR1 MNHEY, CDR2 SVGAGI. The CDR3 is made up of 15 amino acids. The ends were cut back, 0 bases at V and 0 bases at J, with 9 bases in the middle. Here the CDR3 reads CASSYSGQDSYEQYF. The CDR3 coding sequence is TGTGCCAGCAGTTACTCAGGGCAAGACTCCTACGAGCAGTACTTC.

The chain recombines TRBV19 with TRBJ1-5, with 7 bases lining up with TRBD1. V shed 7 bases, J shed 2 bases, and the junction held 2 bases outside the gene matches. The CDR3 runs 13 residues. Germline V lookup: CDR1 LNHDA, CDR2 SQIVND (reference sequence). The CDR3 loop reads CASTDRGNQPQHF. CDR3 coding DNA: TGTGCCAGTACCGACAGGGGCAATCAGCCCCAGCATTTT.

This CDR3 reads CASSQDPSAENSYNEQFF. The CDR3 bases are TGCGCCAGCAGCCAAGACCCTTCAGCGGAAAACTCCTACAATGAGCAGTTCTTC. The V and J genes are TRBV4-1 and TRBJ2-1, with D possibly being TRBD2 (5 bases). Germline CDR1 reads MGHRA; CDR2 reads YSYEKL. V lost 0 bases and J lost 0, with 15 bases in between. The CDR3 runs to 18 residues.

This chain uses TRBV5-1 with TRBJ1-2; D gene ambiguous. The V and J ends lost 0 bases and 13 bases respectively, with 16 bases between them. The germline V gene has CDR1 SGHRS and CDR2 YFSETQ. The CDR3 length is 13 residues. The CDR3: CASSLEASRASTF. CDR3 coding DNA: TGCGCCAGCAGCTTGGAGGCCAGCAGAGCCAGCACCTTC.

The CDR3 is CASSQEAWGEENIQYF. In DNA form, the CDR3 reads TGTGCCAGCAGCCAAGAGGCTTGGGGGGAAGAAAACATTCAGTACTTC. V usage is TRBV3-1 (or the pseudogene TRBV3-2) and J usage is TRBJ2-4, with D possibly matching TRBD2 (6 bases). This CDR3 region has 16 residues. V was clipped by 0 bases and J by 5 bases, with 14 bases between them. CDR1 is LGHDT and CDR2 is YNNKEL in the germline V gene (reference sequence).

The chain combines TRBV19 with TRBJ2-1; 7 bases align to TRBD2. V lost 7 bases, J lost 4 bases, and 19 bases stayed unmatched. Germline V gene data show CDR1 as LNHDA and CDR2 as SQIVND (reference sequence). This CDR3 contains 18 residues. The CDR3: CASTIRGELASGYNEQFF. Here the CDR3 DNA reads TGTGCCAGTACCATTAGAGGGGAGTTGGCTAGCGGTTACAATGAGCAGTTCTTC.

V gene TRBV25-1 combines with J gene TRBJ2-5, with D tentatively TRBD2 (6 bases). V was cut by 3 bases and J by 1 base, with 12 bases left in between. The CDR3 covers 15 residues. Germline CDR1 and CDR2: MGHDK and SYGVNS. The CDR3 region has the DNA TGTGCCAGCAGTGAGCGGGACTGGTTCCAAGAGACCCAGTACTTC. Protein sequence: CASSERDWFQETQYF.

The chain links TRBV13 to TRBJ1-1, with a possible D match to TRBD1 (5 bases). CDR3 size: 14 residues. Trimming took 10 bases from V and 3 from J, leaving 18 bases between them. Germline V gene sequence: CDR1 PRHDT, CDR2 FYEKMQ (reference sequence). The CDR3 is CATLLRQSHTEAFF. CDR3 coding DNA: TGTGCCACCTTGCTAAGACAGTCTCACACTGAAGCTTTCTTT.

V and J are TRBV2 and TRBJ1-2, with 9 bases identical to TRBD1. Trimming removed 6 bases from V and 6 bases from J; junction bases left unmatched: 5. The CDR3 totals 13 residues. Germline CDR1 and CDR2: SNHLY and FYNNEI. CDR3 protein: CASSVGQGDGYTF. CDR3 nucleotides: TGTGCCAGCAGCGTGGGACAGGGAGATGGCTACACCTTC. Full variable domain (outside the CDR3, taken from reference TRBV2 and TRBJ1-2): EPEVTQTPSHQVTQMGQEVILRCVPISNHLYFYWYRQILGQKVEFLVSFYNNEISEKSEIFDDQFSVERPDGSNFTLKIRSTKLEDSAMYFCASSVGQGDGYTFGSGTRLTVV.

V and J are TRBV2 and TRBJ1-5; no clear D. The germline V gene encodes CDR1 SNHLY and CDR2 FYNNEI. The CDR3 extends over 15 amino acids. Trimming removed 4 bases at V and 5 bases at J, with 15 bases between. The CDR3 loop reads CASSALTQGDQPQHF. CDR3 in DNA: TGTGCCAGCAGTGCCTTAACGCAAGGCGATCAGCCCCAGCATTTT.

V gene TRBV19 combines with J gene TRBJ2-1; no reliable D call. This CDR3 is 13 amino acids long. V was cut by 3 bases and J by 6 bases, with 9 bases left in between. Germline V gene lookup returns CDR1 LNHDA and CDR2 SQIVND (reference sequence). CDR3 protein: CASSMGWLNEQFF. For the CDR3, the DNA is TGTGCCAGTAGTATGGGATGGCTCAATGAGCAGTTCTTC.

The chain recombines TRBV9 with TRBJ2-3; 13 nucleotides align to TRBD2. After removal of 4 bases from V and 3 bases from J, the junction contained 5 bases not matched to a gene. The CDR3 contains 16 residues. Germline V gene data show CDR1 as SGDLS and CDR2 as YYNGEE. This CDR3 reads CASSRTSGSGTDTQYF. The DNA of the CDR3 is TGTGCCAGCAGCCGGACTAGCGGGAGTGGTACAGATACGCAGTATTTT. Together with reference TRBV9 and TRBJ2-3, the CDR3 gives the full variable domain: DSGVTQTPKHLITATGQRVTLRCSPRSGDLSVYWYQQSLDQGLQFLIQYYNGEERAKGNILERFSAQQFPDLHSELNLSSLELGDSALYFCASSRTSGSGTDTQYFGPGTRLTVL.

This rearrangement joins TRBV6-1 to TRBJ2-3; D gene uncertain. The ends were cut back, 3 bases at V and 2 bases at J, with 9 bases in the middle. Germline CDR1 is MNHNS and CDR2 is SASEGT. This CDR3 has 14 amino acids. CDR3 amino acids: CASSDATATDTQYF. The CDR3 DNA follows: TGTGCCAGCAGTGACGCGACTGCCACAGATACGCAGTATTTT.

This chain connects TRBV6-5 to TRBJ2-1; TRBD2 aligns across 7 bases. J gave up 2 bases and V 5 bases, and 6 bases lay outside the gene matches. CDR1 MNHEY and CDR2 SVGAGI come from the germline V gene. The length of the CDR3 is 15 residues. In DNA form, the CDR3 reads TGTGCCAGCAGTAGGGAGGGGAACGCCTACAATGAGCAGTTCTTC. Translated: CASSREGNAYNEQFF.